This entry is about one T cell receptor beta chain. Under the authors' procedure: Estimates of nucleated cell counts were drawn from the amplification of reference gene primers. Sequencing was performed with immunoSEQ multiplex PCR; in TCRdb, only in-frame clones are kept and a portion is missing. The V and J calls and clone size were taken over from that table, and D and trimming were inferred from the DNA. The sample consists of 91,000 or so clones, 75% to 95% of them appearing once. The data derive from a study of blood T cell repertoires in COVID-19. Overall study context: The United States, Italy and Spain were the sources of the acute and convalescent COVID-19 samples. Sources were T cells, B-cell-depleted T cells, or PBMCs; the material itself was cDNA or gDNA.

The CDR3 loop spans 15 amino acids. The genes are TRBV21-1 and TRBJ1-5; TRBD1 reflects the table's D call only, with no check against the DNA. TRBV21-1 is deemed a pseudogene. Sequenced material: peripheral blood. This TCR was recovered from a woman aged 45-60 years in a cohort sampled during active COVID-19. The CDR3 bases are TGTGCCAGCAGCACGGGCCCAGGGGGCAATCAGCCCCAGCATTTT. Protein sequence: CASSTGPGGNQPQHF.